The 24 T cell receptor beta chains below all came from one sample that was sequenced in a study of human T cells and chemical hapten exposure. Using its own MiXCR run on the RACE reads, TCRdb lists one record per CDR3 protein. The sample lists approximately 77,000 distinct CDR3 sequences, about 7.5% occurring once. Time point here: patch test 1, 2 weeks after DPC sensitization. The treatment was: therapeutic diphenylcyclopropenone sensitization with weekly scalp DPC. The sequencing here drew on whole blood, taken in connection with sensitization to the hapten diphenylcyclopropenone (DPC). These receptors were taken from a woman in her 30s with alopecia areata. Some clones in this sample may be carry-over from other donors' samples.

V and J are TRBV12-3 or TRBV12-4 and TRBJ1-2; D not certain. Deletions cut 3 bases from V and 2 bases from J, with 13 bases between. This CDR3 spans 15 amino acids. The DNA for the CDR3 is TGTGCCAGCAGTTTTAATCAGCGCAGAAACTATGGCTACACCTTC. Protein sequence: CASSFNQRRNYGYTF.

This sequence joins TRBV5-1 and TRBJ2-1; D is uncertain. Trimming shortened V by 0 bases and J by 5 bases, and 12 bases separated the two germline ends. The CDR3 contains 15 residues. Per the germline V gene, CDR1 is SGHRS and CDR2 is YFSETQ. CDR3 in amino acids: CASSLVGRSHNEQFF. The CDR3 DNA is TGCGCCAGCAGCTTGGTTGGCCGAAGTCACAATGAGCAGTTCTTC.

This clonotype was counted many times. CDR3 nucleotide sequence: TGTGCCAGCAGTTCTGGACCGGGGCAGCCCCAGCATTTT. Residues: CASSSGPGQPQHF. The chain couples TRBV2 to TRBJ1-5; D gene unclear. Germline V lookup: CDR1 SNHLY, CDR2 FYNNEI. V lost 5 bases to trimming and J lost 7 bases, with 12 bases between them. The CDR3 runs to 13 residues. The full variable domain, its missing parts supplied by reference TRBV2 and TRBJ1-5, is EPEVTQTPSHQVTQMGQEVILRCVPISNHLYFYWYRQILGQKVEFLVSFYNNEISEKSEIFDDQFSVERPDGSNFTLKIRSTKLEDSAMYFCASSSGPGQPQHFGDGTRLSIL.

Many counts were recorded for this clonotype. The chain links TRBV2 to TRBJ2-6, with no clear D. Deletions cut 4 bases from V and 4 bases from J, with 20 bases between. This CDR3 is 18 amino acids long. The germline V gene encodes CDR1 SNHLY and CDR2 FYNNEI. CDR3 sequence reads: CASSAPELLTGGANVLTF. CDR3 sequence (DNA): TGTGCCAGCAGTGCCCCGGAACTCCTGACGGGCGGGGCCAACGTCCTGACTTTC.

This clonotype was counted at least ten times. V is TRBV20-1 and J is TRBJ1-1; maybe TRBD1 (5 bases). V was pared by 3 bases and J by 1 base, with 15 bases between. Germline V lookup: CDR1 DFQATT, CDR2 SNEGSKA (reference sequence). This CDR3 comprises 15 residues. DNA for the CDR3: TGCAGTGCTAGGAAACCGGGACGCCCGAACACTGAAGCTTTCTTT. This sequence encodes CSARKPGRPNTEAFF.

In regard to this clonotype: The junction and the germline gene differ at one end; a read error may be behind it. The chain recombines TRBV7-7 with TRBJ2-5; D may be TRBD1 (5 bases). Germline CDR1 and CDR2: SSHAT and FNYEAQ (reference sequence). The CDR3 runs 14 residues. This chain's CDR3 is CASSFQGPGETQYF. CDR3 bases: TGTGCTAGCAGCTTTCAGGGTCCGGGCGAGACCCAGTACTTC.

This clonotype was picked up many times. The V gene is TRBV18, the J gene TRBJ2-5, with D unclear. Per the germline V gene, CDR1 is KGHSH and CDR2 is LQKENI. Between the trimmed V and J ends, which lost 0 bases and 5 bases, there was a span of 10 bases. The CDR3 totals 14 residues. CDR3 nucleotides: TGTGCCAGCTCACCACCGTCTGTCGGGGAGACCCAGTACTTC. This encodes CASSPPSVGETQYF.

This clonotype was seen only a few times. The J gene is TRBJ1-5, the V gene TRBV27, with D maybe TRBD1 (5 bases). Trimming stripped 5 bases from V and 4 bases from J, with 12 bases between. CDR3 length equals 14 residues. Germline V gene sequence: CDR1 MNHEY, CDR2 SMNVEV (reference sequence). The CDR3 protein is CASSPQGGNQPQHF. The CDR3 DNA reads as TGTGCCAGCAGTCCGCAGGGAGGAAATCAGCCCCAGCATTTT.

The table lists this clonotype with many counts. This chain links TRBV7-9 with TRBJ1-3; weak D call: TRBD1 (5 bases). The CDR3 covers 14 residues. With 4 bases removed from V and 1 base from J, the gap between germline ends came to 8 bases. Germline V gene data show CDR1 as SEHNR and CDR2 as FQNEAQ (reference sequence). The CDR3 sequence: CASSSDRSGNTIYF. In DNA, the CDR3 is TGTGCCAGCAGCTCAGACAGATCTGGAAACACCATATATTTT.

V gene TRBV5-1 combines with J gene TRBJ2-3; unclear D gene. Germline CDR1 is SGHRS and CDR2 is YFSETQ. V lost 2 bases and J 6 bases, leaving 16 bases between the germline ends. This CDR3 has 15 amino acids. The CDR3 spells CASSFYLECRDTQYF. CDR3 sequence (DNA): TGCGCCAGCAGCTTTTACCTAGAATGTCGGGATACGCAGTATTTT.

Note on this clonotype: A much larger clonotype is one base distant, so this may be a read error. The CDR3 DNA reads as TGTGCCAGCTCACCAATTACAGATACGCAGTATTTT. Its translation: CASSPITDTQYF. The rearrangement uses TRBV18 and TRBJ2-3; D remains ambiguous. The CDR3 covers 12 residues. Deletions cut 2 bases from V and 3 bases from J, with 3 bases between. CDR1 and CDR2 (germline): KGHSH, LQKENI.

A few counts support this clonotype. The J gene is TRBJ1-2, the V gene TRBV5-5, with D hard to call. The germline CDR1 and CDR2 sequences are SGHKS and YYEKEE (reference sequence). The V end lost 0 bases, the J end lost 1 base, and 7 bases lay between the germline ends. The CDR3 consists of 14 residues. The CDR3 sequence is CASSLAWDNYGYTF. The CDR3 coding sequence is TGTGCCAGCAGCTTGGCTTGGGATAACTATGGCTACACCTTC.

On this clonotype: The junction and the germline gene differ at one end; a read error may be behind it. CDR3 loop: CAGSLSRQGNQPQHF. DNA for the CDR3: TGTGCCGGCAGTTTATCGAGACAGGGCAATCAGCCCCAGCATTTT. The chain has TRBV27 and TRBJ1-5; D may be TRBD1 (6 bases). CDR3 size: 15 residues. CDR1 and CDR2 from the germline V gene are MNHEY and SMNVEV (reference sequence).

This clonotype was picked up a small number of times. The CDR3 nucleotides read TGTGCTAGTGCCCCCGTAGGTTCTGGGGCCAACGTCCTGACTTTC. Its translation is CASAPVGSGANVLTF. The rearrangement links TRBV12-5 to TRBJ2-6; D gene uncertain. Germline assignment: CDR1 LGHNT and CDR2 FRNRAP. This CDR3 comprises 15 residues. Trimming left V 7 bases short and J 1 base short, with 11 bases between.

This clonotype was picked up many times. The CDR3 loop reads CASSPVGGGRDMNTEAFF. CDR3 nucleotides: TGTGCCAGCAGCCCGGTAGGGGGGGGGAGGGACATGAACACTGAAGCTTTCTTT. The chain couples TRBV9 to TRBJ1-1; D may be TRBD1 (6 bases). Germline V gene data show CDR1 as SGDLS and CDR2 as YYNGEE. CDR3 length: 18 residues. V was clipped by 4 bases and J by 0 bases, with 22 bases between them.

This clonotype has at least ten counts. The V call is TRBV20-1, the J call TRBJ2-3, with 7 bases aligning to TRBD1. Germline V CDR1 and CDR2: DFQATT, SNEGSKA (reference sequence). V trimming: 2 bases; J trimming: 2 bases; junction bases outside the gene matches: 13. This CDR3 is built from 17 residues. The CDR3 DNA sequence: TGCAGTGCTAGACCCGTAACCGGGACAGTAGACACAGATACGCAGTATTTT. This sequence encodes CSARPVTGTVDTDTQYF.

This clonotype was counted many times. The chain uses TRBV5-6 and TRBJ2-2; weak D call: TRBD2 (6 bases). Germline V lookup: CDR1 SGHDT, CDR2 YYEEEE. The CDR3 is 13 amino acids. V shed 5 bases and J shed 4 bases, with 9 bases lying between them. CDR3 protein: CASRGSGTGELFF. CDR3 nucleotides: TGTGCCAGCAGAGGTAGCGGCACCGGGGAGCTGTTTTTT.

In this sample, this clonotype turned up a few times. The chain combines TRBV20-1 with TRBJ1-5, with 8 bases lining up with TRBD1. This CDR3 is 14 amino acids long. The V gene end was trimmed by 2 bases and the J gene end by 4 bases; junction bases not matched to a gene: 4. The germline V gene has CDR1 DFQATT and CDR2 SNEGSKA (reference sequence). The CDR3: CSARQQGGNQPQHF. The CDR3 DNA is TGCAGTGCTAGACAACAGGGGGGGAATCAGCCCCAGCATTTT.

This chain connects TRBV5-1 to TRBJ1-1; D unresolved. The CDR3 runs 14 residues. Germline V gene sequence: CDR1 SGHRS, CDR2 YFSETQ. Trimming removed 0 bases at V and 3 bases at J, with 9 bases between. The CDR3 sequence: CASSLVGLYTEAFF. The CDR3 DNA reads TGCGCCAGCAGCTTGGTGGGCCTTTACACTGAAGCTTTCTTT.

This clonotype was seen at least ten times. J is TRBJ1-5 and V is TRBV7-9, with D unresolved. Trimming cost V 2 bases and J 7 bases, with 9 bases left between them. Germline V gene sequence: CDR1 SEHNR, CDR2 FQNEAQ (reference sequence). The CDR3 is 13 amino acids. The CDR3 here is CASSLLAGQPQHF. The DNA for the CDR3 is TGTGCCAGCAGCTTACTCGCAGGACAGCCCCAGCATTTT.

This clonotype turned up a few times. The chain links TRBV29-1 to TRBJ2-7, with D tentatively TRBD1 or TRBD2 (5 bases each). The ends were cut back, 5 bases at V and 7 bases at J, with 18 bases in the middle. Germline V gene sequence: CDR1 SQVTM, CDR2 ANQGSEA. This CDR3 spans 13 amino acids. The CDR3 bases are TGCAGCGTTCTCGGGACCCTTGGTCGGGAGCAGTACTTC. Translating it yields CSVLGTLGREQYF.

This clonotype has ten or more counts. The V call is TRBV2, the J call TRBJ2-5, with no clear D. Germline lookup yields CDR1 SNHLY and CDR2 FYNNEI. V was shortened by 2 bases and J by 2 bases, with 6 bases between the two germline ends. The CDR3 runs 13 residues. Here the CDR3 DNA reads TGTGCCAGCAGTGAAATACTACAAGAGACCCAGTACTTC. This gives the protein CASSEILQETQYF.

This clonotype was counted ten times or more. The chain carries TRBV5-5 and TRBJ2-2, with TRBD1 identical over 10 bases. The CDR3 length is 15 residues. V lost 4 bases, J lost 4 bases, and 4 bases stayed unmatched. Germline V CDR1 and CDR2: SGHKS, YYEKEE (reference sequence). The CDR3 here is CASSLTGGSTGELFF. CDR3 sequence (DNA): TGTGCCAGCAGCCTGACAGGGGGCAGCACCGGGGAGCTGTTTTTT.

This clonotype was found a few times. The chain uses TRBV11-2 and TRBJ2-1, with 11 positions matching TRBD2. The CDR3 runs 19 residues. V lost 3 bases to trimming and J lost 4 bases; unmatched junction nucleotides: 14. The germline V gene has CDR1 SGHAT and CDR2 FQNNGV. The CDR3 loop reads CASSFFWSSGGAIYNEQFF. The CDR3 coding sequence is TGTGCCAGCAGCTTTTTTTGGAGTAGCGGGGGGGCAATATACAATGAGCAGTTCTTC.